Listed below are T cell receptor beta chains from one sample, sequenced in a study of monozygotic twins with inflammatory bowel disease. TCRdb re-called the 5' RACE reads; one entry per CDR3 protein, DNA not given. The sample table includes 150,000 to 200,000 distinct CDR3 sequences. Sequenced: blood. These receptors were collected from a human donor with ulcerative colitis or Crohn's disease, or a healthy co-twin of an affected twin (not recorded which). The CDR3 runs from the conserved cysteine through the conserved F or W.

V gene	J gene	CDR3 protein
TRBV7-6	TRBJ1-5	CASSPGQGPVQPQHF
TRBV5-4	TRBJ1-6	CASRQGNSPLHF
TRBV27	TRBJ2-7	CASSSPGSFYEQYF
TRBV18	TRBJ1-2	CASSPLANYGYTF
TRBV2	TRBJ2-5	CASSEAGLAGETQYF
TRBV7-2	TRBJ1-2	CASSRDRSNYGYTF
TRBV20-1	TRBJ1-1	CSARERRRNTEAFF
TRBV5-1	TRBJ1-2	CASSLTTEYGYTF
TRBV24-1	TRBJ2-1	CAISDFSGTSYNEQFF
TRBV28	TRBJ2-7	CASSLGVAGGYEQYF
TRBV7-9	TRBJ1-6	CASSSPGGPNSPLHF
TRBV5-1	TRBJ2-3	CASSPPSSGGRADTQYF
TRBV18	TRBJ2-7	CASSQPKVLYEQYF
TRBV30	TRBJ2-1	CAWSVATDNEQFF
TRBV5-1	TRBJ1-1	CASSPGQYTEAFF
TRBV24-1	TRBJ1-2	CATSDLNYGYTF
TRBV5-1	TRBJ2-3	CASSLDRATDTQYF